This TCR beta chain was retrieved from a study of OX40 agonist ivuxolimab in advanced cancers. Libraries were prepared by immunoSEQ multiplex PCR; TCRdb keeps only in-frame clonotypes and omits some of them. The sample carries 45,000 to 65,000 clones, about 87% recorded once. CDR1 SGDLS and CDR2 YYNGEE come from the germline V gene. CDR3 length equals 14 residues. V gave up 4 bases and J gave up 2 bases, with 12 bases separating them. This sequence originates from an adult with an advanced solid tumor such as melanoma, head and neck, liver or kidney cancer. The sequences come from CD4+ or CD8+ T cells sorted from blood, collected in a trial of the OX40 agonist ivuxolimab. The J gene is TRBJ2-5, the V gene TRBV9; D might be TRBD2 (5 bases). In DNA form, the CDR3 reads TGTGCCAGCAGCTCCCCCGGGGTTCAAGAGACCCAGTACTTC. Its translation: CASSSPGVQETQYF.